A selection of T cell receptor beta chains follows, all from one sample in a study of CD8+ T cells in alopecia areata. Generated by immunoSEQ multiplex PCR, the TCRdb table keeps only in-frame clones and is missing some. Among some 170,000 clones listed, roughly 50% were seen once. The input for sequencing was CD4+ T cells sorted from blood, taken around week 55, from a patient treated with tofacitinib. The receptors here all came from a human donor with alopecia areata. Both conserved end residues are part of each CDR3. The D gene is left open where the match is weak. The size of a clone is reported for some rows only, either as once, few or many, or as a class for expanded clones.

size,D,V,J,CDR3,DNA
NA,NA,TRBV7-6,TRBJ2-5,CASRGWETQYF,TGTGCCAGCAGGGGATGGGAGACCCAGTACTTC
few,TRBD2,TRBV2,TRBJ2-5,CASKVGGGAGVETQYF,TGTGCCAGCAAGGTTGGCGGGGGGGCTGGAGTCGAGACCCAGTACTTC
NA,NA,TRBV29-1,TRBJ1-1,CSVVLIVNTEAFF,TGCAGCGTTGTTCTGATAGTGAACACTGAAGCTTTCTTT
NA,NA,TRBV29-1,TRBJ2-1,CSVVGGEQFF,TGCAGCGTTGTTGGGGGGGAGCAGTTCTTC
NA,TRBD2,TRBV7-9,TRBJ2-7,CASTYIAGGRNEQYF,TGTGCCAGCACCTACATAGCGGGGGGGCGAAACGAGCAGTACTTC
NA,NA,TRBV5-1,TRBJ2-7,CASSPNQGYEQYF,TGCGCCAGCAGCCCGAACCAGGGGTACGAGCAGTACTTC
NA,NA,TRBV9,TRBJ2-5,CASSVAANRGETQYF,TGTGCCAGCAGCGTAGCGGCCAATCGAGGAGAGACCCAGTACTTC
NA,NA,TRBV7-2,TRBJ2-1,CASSLAGGRYEQFF,TGTGCCAGCAGCTTAGCGGGGGGGCGGTATGAGCAGTTCTTC
NA,NA,TRBV6-5,TRBJ1-2,CASTPAARPGYTF,TGTGCCAGCACTCCCGCAGCCCGACCGGGCTACACCTTC
NA,TRBD1,TRBV19,TRBJ2-7,CASKAGQGNYEQYF,TGTGCCAGTAAAGCGGGACAGGGTAACTACGAGCAGTACTTC
NA,NA,TRBV25-1,TRBJ1-1,CASSESFTGEAFF,TGTGCCAGCAGTGAATCGTTCACAGGTGAAGCTTTCTTT
once,TRBD1,TRBV30,TRBJ1-4,CAWGTGRGNEKLFF,TGTGCCTGGGGGACAGGGAGGGGTAATGAAAAACTGTTTTTT
NA,NA,TRBV29-1,TRBJ1-1,CSVTGMGRDTEAFF,TGCAGCGTCACGGGGATGGGAAGAGACACTGAAGCTTTCTTT
NA,NA,TRBV7-2,TRBJ1-2,CASSFSPHYGYTF,TGTGCCAGCAGCTTTAGCCCGCACTATGGCTACACCTTC
NA,TRBD2,TRBV29-1,TRBJ2-1,CSVDTQYLLGGDNEQFF,TGCAGCGTTGATACCCAATACCTATTGGGGGGGGACAATGAGCAGTTCTTC
few,TRBD1,TRBV30,TRBJ1-1,CAWSADRGFITEAFF,TGTGCCTGGAGTGCCGACAGGGGGTTCATCACTGAAGCTTTCTTT
NA,NA,TRBV11-2,TRBJ2-4,CASSLSSSRGAGNIQYF,TGTGCCAGCAGCTTATCGAGTAGTAGGGGCGCCGGGAACATTCAGTACTTC
NA,NA,TRBV27,TRBJ1-5,CASSSQLGSNQPQHF,TGTGCCAGCAGTTCCCAGCTGGGCTCTAATCAGCCCCAGCATTTT
NA,NA,TRBV4-2,TRBJ1-2,CASSPPNRVGGYTF,TGTGCCAGCAGCCCCCCCAACAGGGTTGGCGGCTACACCTTC
NA,NA,TRBV10-3,TRBJ1-2,CAIRRAGESYGYTF,TGTGCCATCAGGAGGGCCGGCGAATCCTATGGCTACACCTTC
NA,TRBD2,TRBV5-1,TRBJ2-5,CASSLFSSGGQETQYF,TGCGCCAGCAGCTTGTTTTCTAGCGGGGGACAAGAGACCCAGTACTTC
NA,NA,TRBV27,TRBJ2-7,CASSLMAGPTYEQYF,TGTGCCAGCAGTTTAATGGCAGGGCCCACCTACGAGCAGTACTTC
NA,NA,TRBV7-2,TRBJ1-5,CASSLETEQGRSNQPQHF,TGTGCCAGCAGCTTAGAGACGGAACAGGGTCGGAGCAATCAGCCCCAGCATTTT
NA,TRBD1,TRBV29-1,TRBJ2-7,CSVANGQGYREQYF,TGCAGCGTTGCCAACGGACAGGGCTATCGGGAGCAGTACTTC
NA,TRBD2,TRBV2,TRBJ2-1,CATLQAGGSYNEQFF,TGTGCCACCCTCCAAGCGGGGGGGTCCTACAATGAGCAGTTCTTC
NA,TRBD1,TRBV30,TRBJ1-1,CALTGGGYTEAFF,TGTGCCTTGACAGGGGGCGGGTACACTGAAGCTTTCTTT
NA,TRBD2,TRBV4-1,TRBJ2-3,CASSQDREGPSIRF,TGCGCCAGCAGCCAAGATCGGGAGGGACCCTCGATTAGGTTT
NA,NA,TRBV6-1,TRBJ2-3,CASGQDTQYF,TGTGCCAGCGGCCAGGATACGCAGTATTTT
NA,NA,TRBV5-6,TRBJ2-6,CATFRSSGANVLTF,TGTGCCACCTTCCGAAGCTCTGGGGCCAACGTCCTGACTTTC
NA,TRBD2,TRBV29-1,TRBJ2-7,CSAIWTSGSYEQYF,TGCAGCGCCATCTGGACTAGCGGGTCCTACGAGCAGTACTTC
NA,TRBD2,TRBV2,TRBJ2-5,CASSASGGGETQYF,TGTGCCAGCAGCGCGAGCGGGGGGGGAGAGACCCAGTACTTC
few,TRBD1,TRBV29-1,TRBJ2-1,CSGRKGAGEQFF,TGCAGCGGTCGAAAGGGGGCAGGCGAGCAGTTCTTC
NA,NA,TRBV30,TRBJ2-7,CAWSKRGQATGEQYF,TGTGCCTGGAGTAAACGGGGGCAAGCTACAGGCGAGCAGTACTTC
NA,NA,TRBV4-1,TRBJ2-1,CASSLLGRAVYNEQFF,TGCGCCAGCAGCCTCTTAGGAAGGGCGGTCTACAATGAGCAGTTCTTC
NA,TRBD1,TRBV27,TRBJ2-5,CASSLSFGQGRETQYF,TGTGCCAGCAGTTTATCGTTCGGACAGGGAAGGGAGACCCAGTACTTC
NA,NA,TRBV25-1,TRBJ2-7,CATESRVYEQYF,TGTGCCACCGAATCCAGGGTATACGAGCAGTACTTC
NA,NA,TRBV5-1,TRBJ1-6,CASSLGNSASLSPLHF,TGCGCCAGCAGCTTGGGAAACAGCGCAAGCCTCTCACCCCTCCACTTT
few,TRBD1,TRBV25-1,TRBJ2-7,CASSEALRGQNAYEQYF,TGTGCCAGCAGTGAAGCCCTCAGGGGACAGAACGCCTACGAGCAGTACTTC